A selection of T cell receptor beta chains follows, all from one sample in a study of Ad26.COV2.S vaccination and SARS-CoV-2 variants. TCRdb keeps only in-frame clones here, not all; method: immunoSEQ multiplex PCR. This sample yields about 440,000 clones, of which less than 95% are seen a single time; about 4.5% belongs to the top ten. The sequences come from peripheral blood, collected in a trial of Ad26.COV2.S vaccine versus placebo. The receptors stem from a person between 18 and 60 years old who received the Ad26.COV2.S COVID-19 vaccine or a placebo. The CDR3 runs from the conserved cysteine through the conserved F or W. Each record gives: V gene, J gene, CDR3 protein.

V: TRBV28; J: TRBJ1-4; CDR3: CASSPTLGVTNEKLFF
V: TRBV27; J: TRBJ1-2; CDR3: CASSQGALYGYTF
V: TRBV7-2; J: TRBJ2-3; CDR3: CASSLYSISTDTQYF
V: TRBV28; J: TRBJ1-5; CDR3: CASSLRHQGVLQPQHF
V: TRBV28; J: TRBJ1-2; CDR3: CASSLRGVRGGYTF
V: TRBV10-2; J: TRBJ2-1; CDR3: CASSRGDYNEQFF
V: TRBV11-2; J: TRBJ1-2; CDR3: CASSPGQGKGFYGYTF
V: TRBV3-1/TRBV3-2; J: TRBJ2-5; CDR3: CASSPYQETQYF
V: TRBV19; J: TRBJ1-1; CDR3: CASSPGGVGEAFF
V: TRBV28; J: TRBJ1-2; CDR3: CASSLPQGLGGYTF
V: TRBV7-2; J: TRBJ2-7; CDR3: CASSLGQGGGEQYF
V: TRBV28; J: TRBJ2-7; CDR3: CASTPGQRGEQYF
V: TRBV18; J: TRBJ2-7; CDR3: CASSPLHSTYEQYF
V: TRBV5-1; J: TRBJ2-5; CDR3: CASSGGIRETQYF
V: TRBV11-2; J: TRBJ2-7; CDR3: CASSKASGTGSYEQYF
V: TRBV27; J: TRBJ1-2; CDR3: CASSLSPDRLLYGYTF
V: TRBV21-1; J: TRBJ2-1; CDR3: CASGTSGSMGNEQFF
V: TRBV11-2; J: TRBJ2-5; CDR3: CASSLMAGSTRETQYF
V: TRBV19; J: TRBJ1-2; CDR3: CASSTPGSSYGYTF
V: TRBV3-1/TRBV3-2; J: TRBJ2-5; CDR3: CASSQVRGGTQYF
V: TRBV27; J: TRBJ2-7; CDR3: CASSTRGYEQYF
V: TRBV20-1; J: TRBJ2-5; CDR3: CSASPSGRSQETQYF
V: TRBV7-2; J: TRBJ2-1; CDR3: CASKRLAGGTYNEQFF
V: TRBV9; J: TRBJ1-5; CDR3: CASSANRDDQPQHF
V: TRBV12-3/TRBV12-4; J: TRBJ2-5; CDR3: CASSLHVGTQYF
V: TRBV18; J: TRBJ2-5; CDR3: CASSQSEAGVWETQYF
V: TRBV5-1; J: TRBJ1-1; CDR3: CASSLGLGGSDTEAFF
V: TRBV5-5; J: TRBJ1-5; CDR3: CASSLVAEQPQHF
V: TRBV6-5; J: TRBJ1-6; CDR3: CASSSWDGGSSPLHF
V: TRBV4-1; J: TRBJ2-1; CDR3: CASSQDNAGDEQFF
V: TRBV29-1; J: TRBJ2-1; CDR3: CSVEGLVLYNEQFF
V: TRBV6-6; J: TRBJ2-1; CDR3: CASSRLAGGPGGNEQFF
V: TRBV7-2; J: TRBJ1-6; CDR3: CASAGNNSPLHF
V: TRBV30; J: TRBJ1-5; CDR3: CAWSVRGVSNQPQHF
V: TRBV28; J: TRBJ2-3; CDR3: CAGGGGLAGVGTDTQYF
V: TRBV3-1/TRBV3-2; J: TRBJ2-1; CDR3: CASSQLGSGTYNEQFF
V: TRBV3-1/TRBV3-2; J: TRBJ2-7; CDR3: CASSQVVGLAGPEQYF
V: TRBV27; J: TRBJ2-3; CDR3: CASSGPTGELTDTQYF
V: TRBV7-2; J: TRBJ2-1; CDR3: CASSQGQGDYNEQFF
V: TRBV7-2; J: TRBJ1-1; CDR3: CASSPEVGRDTEAFF
V: TRBV10-3; J: TRBJ2-1; CDR3: CAIQSGGGDNEQFF
V: TRBV4-1; J: TRBJ2-7; CDR3: CASSQSLSDRRDEQYF
V: TRBV7-8; J: TRBJ1-1; CDR3: CASSPGQGAWAEAFF
V: TRBV7-9; J: TRBJ2-3; CDR3: CASSAFDSLGTDTQYF